The clone carrying this TCR beta chain was found a few times. The antigen is undetermined. TCRdb keeps only in-frame clones here, not all; method: immunoSEQ multiplex PCR. The data hold tens of thousands of clones, with approximately 81% observed a single time. This record belongs to a study of Ad26.COV2.S vaccination and SARS-CoV-2 variants. Study-wide results and caveats: Vaccine and placebo groups showed comparable non-spike TCR breadth.

Sequencing was performed on peripheral blood, taken after recovery from COVID-19. The clonotype originates from a human donor who had recovered from COVID-19.

The CDR3 DNA reads as TGTGCCAGCAGCTTGGGCAGCGGGAGTTCCTACAATGAGCAGTTCTTC. This translates into CASSLGSGSSYNEQFF. The genes are TRBV7-8 and TRBJ2-1; 8 bases map to TRBD2. This CDR3 region has 16 residues. Unmatched junction bases numbered 5, after V lost 3 bases and J lost 1 base. From germline, CDR1 is SGHVS and CDR2 FQNEAQ.